This T cell receptor beta chain was recovered during a study of T cell repertoires in cytomegalovirus infection. Study details: Indications came from public TCR beta signatures; they pointed to CMV infection and to a matching HLA type. Study-level results: CMV-specific TCR beta clonotypes restricted by HLA-C were the ones dominating the ex vivo response.

TCRdb processed the reads anew with MiXCR; each CDR3 protein has one entry. The sample consists of around 450,000 distinct CDR3 sequences, about a third of them appearing once. This clonotype was observed at least ten times. Its antigen is unknown. Per the germline V gene, CDR1 is SGHTA and CDR2 is FQGTGA. Germline trimming cut 4 bases from V and 14 bases from J; bases unmatched to any gene: 10. The CDR3 loop spans 13 amino acids. J is TRBJ2-3 and V is TRBV7-3; TRBD2 matches at 9 bases. The sequencing input was PBMCs. This TCR derives from a human donor in good health (CMV status not recorded). Some clones in this sample may be carry-over from other donors' samples. Written as DNA, the CDR3 is TGTGCCAGCAGCTCATGGGCCGGGACTAGCTTGTATTTT. Residues: CASSSWAGTSLYF.